Here is one T cell receptor (beta chain) with its context. The sample belongs to a study of T cell repertoires in ileal Crohn's disease. Germline V CDR1 and CDR2: KGHSH, LQKENI. Trimming cost V 0 bases and J 2 bases, with 13 bases left between them. CDR3 length: 16 amino acids. Measured with immunoSEQ multiplex PCR; TCRdb has only the in-frame clones, and not every one. The repertoire consists of 8,500 to 13,000 clones, with over 70% occurring once and the leading ten covering approximately 15%. Time point of the sample: neoterminal ileum biopsy at postoperative endoscopy, about 6 months after surgery.

This chain connects TRBV18 to TRBJ1-1; D is perhaps TRBD1 (5 bases). The receptor's source is an adult with Crohn's disease. Sequencing was performed on ileal tissue. The chain's CDR3 is CASSPPGLTGNTEAFF. CDR3 DNA sequence: TGTGCCAGCTCACCACCGGGACTGACGGGAAACACTGAAGCTTTCTTT.